A selection of T cell receptor beta chains follows, all from one sample in a study of T cell repertoires in cytomegalovirus infection. TCRdb re-derived calls from the reads in MiXCR, one entry per CDR3 protein. This sample yields around 540,000 distinct CDR3 sequences, of which roughly a third are seen a single time; roughly 15% belongs to the top ten. For these receptors, no antigen is known. The sample consisted of cultured PBMCs, taken from culture after CMV antigen stimulation. The receptors were sampled from a human donor in good health (CMV status not recorded). Some clones in this sample may be carry-over from other donors' samples. Both conserved end residues are part of each CDR3. Fields, in order: CDR3 length, V gene, CDR3 protein.

13 | TRBV11-3 | CASSAREEETQYF
13 | TRBV6-1 | CASTPDRYQPQHF
14 | TRBV12-5 | CASGRDRNTGELFF
19 | TRBV4-2 | CASSQRLGVSSTPYNEQFF
15 | TRBV9 | CASSVAASGYNEQFF
14 | TRBV11-2 | CASSFEQGAGEAFF
15 | TRBV7-2 | CASSPRGASGNTIYF
15 | TRBV6-1 | CASRRGGQDNSPLHF
13 | TRBV3-1 | CASSQDPGYGYTF
15 | TRBV28 | CASSGPGATVGEAFF
16 | TRBV20-1 | CSARDRPSGLTGELFF
16 | TRBV7-2 | CASSQRLAGVGETQYF
17 | TRBV4-2 | CASSPTAGLAAYNEQFF
13 | TRBV20-1 | CSAAKGVSYEQYF
15 | TRBV15 | CATSRDHVGGETQYF
19 | TRBV6-4 | CASAPLAGALGVSRDTQYF
14 | TRBV7-2 | CASSLEVQSPLAFF
16 | TRBV4-3 | CASSQRGVQGFDEQFF
15 | TRBV20-1 | CSARDIGQDTGELFF
14 | TRBV24-1 | CATSVSSGGDTQYF
16 | TRBV12-3/TRBV12-4 | CASSLLKGQGNTEAFF
16 | TRBV7-9 | CASSRGGGANTGELFF
13 | TRBV15 | CATSGATNEKLFF
11 | TRBV12-3/TRBV12-4 | CASTSLGEQFF